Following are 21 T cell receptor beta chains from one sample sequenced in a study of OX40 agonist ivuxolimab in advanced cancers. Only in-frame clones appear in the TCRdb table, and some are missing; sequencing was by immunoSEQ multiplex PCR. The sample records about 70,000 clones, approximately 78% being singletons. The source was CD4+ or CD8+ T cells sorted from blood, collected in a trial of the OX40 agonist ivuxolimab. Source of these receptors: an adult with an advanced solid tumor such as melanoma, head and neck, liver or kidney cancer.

In DNA form, the CDR3 reads TGTGCCACCAGCAGAGAAAACAGGGCGCTCGGTTCACCCCTCCACTTT. Protein product: CATSRENRALGSPLHF. V gene TRBV15 combines with J gene TRBJ1-6; weak D call: TRBD1 (6 bases). This CDR3 region has 16 residues. Trimming pared 0 bases from V and 9 bases from J, leaving 15 bases between. Germline V gene sequence: CDR1 LNHNV, CDR2 YYDKDF (reference sequence).

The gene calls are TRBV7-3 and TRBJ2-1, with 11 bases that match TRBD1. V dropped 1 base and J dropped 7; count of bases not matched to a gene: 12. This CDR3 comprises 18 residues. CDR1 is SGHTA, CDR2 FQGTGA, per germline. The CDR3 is CASSLIRTGGPQGNEQFF. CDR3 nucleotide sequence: TGTGCCAGCAGCTTAATTCGGACAGGGGGCCCCCAGGGGAATGAGCAGTTCTTC.

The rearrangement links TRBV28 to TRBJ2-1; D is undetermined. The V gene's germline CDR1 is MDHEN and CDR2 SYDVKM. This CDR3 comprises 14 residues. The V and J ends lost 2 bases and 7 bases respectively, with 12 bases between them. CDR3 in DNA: TGTGCCAGCAGTTTAACCCCGGTGTGGAATGAGCAGTTCTTC. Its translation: CASSLTPVWNEQFF.

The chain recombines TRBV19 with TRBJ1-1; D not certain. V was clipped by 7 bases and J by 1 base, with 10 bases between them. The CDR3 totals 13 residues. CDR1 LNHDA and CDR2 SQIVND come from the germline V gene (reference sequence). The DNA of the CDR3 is TGTGCCAGTACCAGGTGGGGGAACACTGAAGCTTTCTTT. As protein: CASTRWGNTEAFF.

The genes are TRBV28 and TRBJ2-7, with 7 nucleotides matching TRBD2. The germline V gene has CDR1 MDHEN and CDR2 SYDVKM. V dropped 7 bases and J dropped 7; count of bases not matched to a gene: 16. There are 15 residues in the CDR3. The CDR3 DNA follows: TGTGCCAGCACTCCTGCGGACTTCTCCGGGAGGGAGCAGTACTTC. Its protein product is CASTPADFSGREQYF.

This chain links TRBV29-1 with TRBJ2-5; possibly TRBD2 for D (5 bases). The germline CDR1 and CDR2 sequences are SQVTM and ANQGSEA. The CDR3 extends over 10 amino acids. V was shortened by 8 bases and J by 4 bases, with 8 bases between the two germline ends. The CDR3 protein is CSLGGETQYF. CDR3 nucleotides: TGCAGCCTCGGAGGAGAGACCCAGTACTTC.

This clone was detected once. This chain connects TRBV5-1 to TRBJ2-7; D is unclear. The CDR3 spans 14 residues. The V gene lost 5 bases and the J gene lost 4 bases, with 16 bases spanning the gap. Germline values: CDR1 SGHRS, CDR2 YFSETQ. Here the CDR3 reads CASSVSSSGYEQYF. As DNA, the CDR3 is TGCGCCAGCAGTGTGTCGAGTTCGGGTTACGAGCAGTACTTC.

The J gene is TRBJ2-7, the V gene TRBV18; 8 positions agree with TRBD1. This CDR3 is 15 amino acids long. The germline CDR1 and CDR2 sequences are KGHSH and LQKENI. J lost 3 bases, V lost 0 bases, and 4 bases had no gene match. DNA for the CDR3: TGTGCCAGCTCACCACCGACAGGGGACAACTACGAGCAGTACTTC. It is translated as CASSPPTGDNYEQYF.

The CDR3 DNA reads TGTGCCAGCAGCGTACTTCCTAGGACAGGCGAAGGCTACACCTTC. Translating gives CASSVLPRTGEGYTF. The gene calls are TRBV9 and TRBJ1-2; TRBD1 agrees at 7 bases. Germline V gives CDR1 SGDLS, CDR2 YYNGEE. This CDR3 has 15 residues. Trimming cost V 1 base and J 8 bases; bases outside gene matches: 11. The full variable domain, completed using reference TRBV9 and TRBJ1-2, is DSGVTQTPKHLITATGQRVTLRCSPRSGDLSVYWYQQSLDQGLQFLIQYYNGEERAKGNILERFSAQQFPDLHSELNLSSLELGDSALYFCASSVLPRTGEGYTFGSGTRLTVV.

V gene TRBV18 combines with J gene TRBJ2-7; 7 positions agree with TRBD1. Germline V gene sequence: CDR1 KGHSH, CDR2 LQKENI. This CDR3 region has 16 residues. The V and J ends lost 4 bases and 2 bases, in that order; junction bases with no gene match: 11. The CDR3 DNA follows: TGTGCCAGCTCACAAACAGGGGCCGGTGGGGCCTACGAGCAGTACTTC. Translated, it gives CASSQTGAGGAYEQYF.

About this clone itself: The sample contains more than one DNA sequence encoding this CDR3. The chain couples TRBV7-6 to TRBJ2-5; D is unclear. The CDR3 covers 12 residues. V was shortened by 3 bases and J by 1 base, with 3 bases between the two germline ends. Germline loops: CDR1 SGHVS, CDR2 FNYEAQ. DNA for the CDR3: TGTGCCAGCAGCTTTCTCCAAGAGACCCAGTACTTC. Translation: CASSFLQETQYF.

As DNA, the CDR3 is TGTGCCAGCAGCTTTGCCGACAATCAGCCCCAGCATTTT. Its protein product is CASSFADNQPQHF. The rearrangement joins TRBV7-9 to TRBJ1-5, with D uncertain. The CDR3 has 13 amino acids. Trimming left V 3 bases short and J 3 bases short, with 6 bases between. From germline, CDR1 is SEHNR and CDR2 FQNEAQ (reference sequence).

CDR3 sequence: CASSLVAYYNSPLHF. Written as DNA, the CDR3 is TGTGCCAGCAGCTTGGTGGCTTACTATAATTCACCCCTCCACTTT. V and J are TRBV7-2 and TRBJ1-6, with no clear D. The CDR3 runs 15 residues. In germline, CDR1 is SGHTA, CDR2 FQGNSA. The ends were cut back, 3 bases at V and 3 bases at J, with 9 bases in the middle. The full variable domain, its missing parts supplied by reference TRBV7-2 and TRBJ1-6, is GAGVSQSPSNKVTEKGKDVELRCDPISGHTALYWYRQSLGQGLEFLIYFQGNSAPDKSGLPSDRFSAERTGGSVSTLTIQRTQQEDSAVYLCASSLVAYYNSPLHFGNGTRLTVT.

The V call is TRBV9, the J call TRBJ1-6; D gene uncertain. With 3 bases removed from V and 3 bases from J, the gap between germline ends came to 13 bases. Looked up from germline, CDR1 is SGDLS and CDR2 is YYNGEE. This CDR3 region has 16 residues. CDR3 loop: CASSAPPGLYNSPLHF. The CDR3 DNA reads TGTGCCAGCAGCGCCCCCCCCGGGCTCTATAATTCACCCCTCCACTTT.

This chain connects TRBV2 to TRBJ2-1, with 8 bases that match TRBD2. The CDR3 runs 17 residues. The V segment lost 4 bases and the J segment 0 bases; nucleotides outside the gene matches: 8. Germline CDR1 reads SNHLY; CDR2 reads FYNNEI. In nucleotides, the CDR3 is TGTGCCAGCAGTGTGAATAGCGGGGTAAGCTCCTACAATGAGCAGTTCTTC. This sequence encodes CASSVNSGVSSYNEQFF.

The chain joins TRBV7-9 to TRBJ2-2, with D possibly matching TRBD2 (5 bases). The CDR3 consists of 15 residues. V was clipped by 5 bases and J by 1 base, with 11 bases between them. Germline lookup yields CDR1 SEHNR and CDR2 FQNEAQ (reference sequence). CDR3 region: CASSQGSMNTGELFF. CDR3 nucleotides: TGTGCCAGCAGCCAAGGGAGCATGAACACCGGGGAGCTGTTTTTT.

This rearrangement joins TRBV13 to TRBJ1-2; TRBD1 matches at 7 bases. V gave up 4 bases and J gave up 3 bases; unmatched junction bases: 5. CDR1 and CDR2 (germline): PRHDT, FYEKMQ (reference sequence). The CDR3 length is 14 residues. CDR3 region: CASSSPGQYYGYTF. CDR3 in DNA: TGTGCCAGCAGCTCGCCGGGACAGTACTATGGCTACACCTTC.

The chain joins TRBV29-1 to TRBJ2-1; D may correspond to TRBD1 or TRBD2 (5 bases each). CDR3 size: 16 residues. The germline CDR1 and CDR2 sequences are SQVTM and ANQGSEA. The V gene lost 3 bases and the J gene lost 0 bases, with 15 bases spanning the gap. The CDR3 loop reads CSVDIAGASSYNEQFF. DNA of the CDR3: TGCAGCGTTGACATAGCCGGGGCGAGCTCCTACAATGAGCAGTTCTTC.

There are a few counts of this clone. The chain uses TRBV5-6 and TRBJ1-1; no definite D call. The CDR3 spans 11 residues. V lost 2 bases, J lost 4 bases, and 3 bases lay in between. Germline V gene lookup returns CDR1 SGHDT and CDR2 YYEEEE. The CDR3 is CASSFATEAFF. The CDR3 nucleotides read TGTGCCAGCAGCTTCGCCACTGAAGCTTTCTTT.

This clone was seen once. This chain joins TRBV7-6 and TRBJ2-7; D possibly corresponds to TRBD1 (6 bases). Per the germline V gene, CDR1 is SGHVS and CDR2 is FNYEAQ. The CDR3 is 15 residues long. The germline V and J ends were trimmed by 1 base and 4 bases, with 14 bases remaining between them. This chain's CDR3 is CASSLVKQGSYEQYF. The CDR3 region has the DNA TGTGCCAGCAGCTTAGTTAAACAGGGCTCGTACGAGCAGTACTTC.

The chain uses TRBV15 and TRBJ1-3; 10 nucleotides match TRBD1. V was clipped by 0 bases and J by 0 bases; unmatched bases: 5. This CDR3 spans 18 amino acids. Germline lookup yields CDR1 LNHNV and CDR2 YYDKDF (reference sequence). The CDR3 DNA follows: TGTGCCACCAGCAGAGACGGGACAGGGGCCCCCTCTGGAAACACCATATATTTT. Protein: CATSRDGTGAPSGNTIYF.